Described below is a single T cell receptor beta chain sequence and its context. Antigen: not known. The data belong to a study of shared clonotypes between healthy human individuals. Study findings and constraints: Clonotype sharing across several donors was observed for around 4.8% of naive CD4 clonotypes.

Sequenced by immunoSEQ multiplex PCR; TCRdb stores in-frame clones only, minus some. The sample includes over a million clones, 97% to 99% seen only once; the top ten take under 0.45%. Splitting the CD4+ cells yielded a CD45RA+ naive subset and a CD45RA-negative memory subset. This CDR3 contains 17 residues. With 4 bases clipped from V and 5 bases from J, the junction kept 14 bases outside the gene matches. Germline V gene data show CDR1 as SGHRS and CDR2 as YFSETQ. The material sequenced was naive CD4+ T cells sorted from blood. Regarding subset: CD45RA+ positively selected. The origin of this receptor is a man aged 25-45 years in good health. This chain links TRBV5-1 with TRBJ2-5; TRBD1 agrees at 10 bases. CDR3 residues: CASSRDPRQGAGETQYF. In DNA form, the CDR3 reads TGCGCCAGCAGCAGGGACCCACGACAGGGGGCGGGGGAGACCCAGTACTTC.